This T cell receptor (beta chain) was identified during a study of cytomegalovirus exposure and HLA in healthy donors. Study-wide results and limits: Donors belonging to an Asian-associated ancestry cluster reportedly showed fewer N-insertions in productive TCRs than the roughly 670-donor mean, according to what a later analysis found.

This clone was seen just once. The antigen remains unidentified. It was with 60 Vbeta and 13 Jbeta primers that the PCR ran. Here immunoSEQ multiplex PCR was the method, and the copy in TCRdb shows in-frame clones only, minus some. The sample records about 190,000 clones, just under 75% being singletons. The CDR3 contains 15 residues. V dropped 4 bases and J dropped 6 bases, with 16 bases sitting between them. Germline CDR1 and CDR2: ENHRY and SYGVKD. Input material: PBMCs. This chain connects TRBV10-3 to TRBJ2-1; D is uncertain. The receptor was isolated from a man under 40 in good health and CMV-seropositive. The CDR3 bases are TGTGCCATCAGTGGCGGCGGCAGTTGGGTCAATGAGCAGTTCTTC. Translating it yields CAISGGGSWVNEQFF.